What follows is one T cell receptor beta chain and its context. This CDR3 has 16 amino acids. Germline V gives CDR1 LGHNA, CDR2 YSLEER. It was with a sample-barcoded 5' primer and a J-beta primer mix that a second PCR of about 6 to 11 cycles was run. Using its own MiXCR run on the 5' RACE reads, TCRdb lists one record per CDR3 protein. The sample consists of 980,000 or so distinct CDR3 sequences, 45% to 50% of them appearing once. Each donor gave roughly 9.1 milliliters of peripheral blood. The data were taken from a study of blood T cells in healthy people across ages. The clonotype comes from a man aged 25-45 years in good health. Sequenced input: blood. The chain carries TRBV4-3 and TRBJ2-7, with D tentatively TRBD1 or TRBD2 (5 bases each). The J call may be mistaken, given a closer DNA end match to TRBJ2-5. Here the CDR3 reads CASSQEGARERGTQYF. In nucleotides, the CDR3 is TGCGCCAGCAGCCAAGAAGGTGCGAGGGAGAGGGGGACCCAGTACTTC.